This T cell receptor beta chain is from a study of cytomegalovirus exposure and HLA in healthy donors. In the PCR, 60 Vbeta and 13 Jbeta primers were used. Only in-frame clones appear in the TCRdb table, and some are missing; sequencing was by immunoSEQ multiplex PCR. Among tens of thousands of clones listed, about two thirds were seen once. The CDR3 totals 14 residues. The V and J ends lost 5 bases and 5 bases respectively, with 13 bases between them. Germline V gene sequence: CDR1 LNHDA, CDR2 SQIVND (reference sequence). Sequenced sample: PBMCs. The TCR originated in a woman in her twenties or thirties in good health and CMV-seropositive. The chain uses TRBV19 and TRBJ2-1; perhaps TRBD1 as D (6 bases). CDR3 residues: CASSLRDINNEQFF. The CDR3 DNA follows: TGTGCCAGTAGTCTCCGGGACATTAACAATGAGCAGTTCTTC.